A selection of T cell receptor beta chains follows, all from one sample in a study of cytomegalovirus exposure and HLA in healthy donors. The method was immunoSEQ multiplex PCR; TCRdb's version includes in-frame clones alone and lacks a portion of them. The sample consists of roughly 180,000 clones, 78% of them appearing once. Sequencing was done on a sample of PBMCs. These TCRs come from a female donor in good health and CMV-seronegative. CDR3s leave out the opening cysteine and the closing phenylalanine or tryptophan. Fields, in order: V gene, J gene, CDR3 protein.

>TRBV30|TRBJ2-3
AWDVPAGAGTDTQY
>TRBV7-8|TRBJ2-1
ASSLEGGAEQF
>TRBV6-1|TRBJ1-2
ASSDTGNYGYT
>TRBV6-6|TRBJ1-1
ASITALEAF
>TRBV29-1|TRBJ2-2
SVRQGGRGTGELF
>TRBV5-5|TRBJ2-3
ASSLTDTQY
>TRBV6-5|TRBJ2-4
ASRTGTTKNIQY
>TRBV7-8|TRBJ1-3
ASSPTRAGSGNTIY
>TRBV7-3|TRBJ2-2
ASSNRQGSNTGELF
>TRBV6-1|TRBJ2-7
ASRGGLAGTYEQY